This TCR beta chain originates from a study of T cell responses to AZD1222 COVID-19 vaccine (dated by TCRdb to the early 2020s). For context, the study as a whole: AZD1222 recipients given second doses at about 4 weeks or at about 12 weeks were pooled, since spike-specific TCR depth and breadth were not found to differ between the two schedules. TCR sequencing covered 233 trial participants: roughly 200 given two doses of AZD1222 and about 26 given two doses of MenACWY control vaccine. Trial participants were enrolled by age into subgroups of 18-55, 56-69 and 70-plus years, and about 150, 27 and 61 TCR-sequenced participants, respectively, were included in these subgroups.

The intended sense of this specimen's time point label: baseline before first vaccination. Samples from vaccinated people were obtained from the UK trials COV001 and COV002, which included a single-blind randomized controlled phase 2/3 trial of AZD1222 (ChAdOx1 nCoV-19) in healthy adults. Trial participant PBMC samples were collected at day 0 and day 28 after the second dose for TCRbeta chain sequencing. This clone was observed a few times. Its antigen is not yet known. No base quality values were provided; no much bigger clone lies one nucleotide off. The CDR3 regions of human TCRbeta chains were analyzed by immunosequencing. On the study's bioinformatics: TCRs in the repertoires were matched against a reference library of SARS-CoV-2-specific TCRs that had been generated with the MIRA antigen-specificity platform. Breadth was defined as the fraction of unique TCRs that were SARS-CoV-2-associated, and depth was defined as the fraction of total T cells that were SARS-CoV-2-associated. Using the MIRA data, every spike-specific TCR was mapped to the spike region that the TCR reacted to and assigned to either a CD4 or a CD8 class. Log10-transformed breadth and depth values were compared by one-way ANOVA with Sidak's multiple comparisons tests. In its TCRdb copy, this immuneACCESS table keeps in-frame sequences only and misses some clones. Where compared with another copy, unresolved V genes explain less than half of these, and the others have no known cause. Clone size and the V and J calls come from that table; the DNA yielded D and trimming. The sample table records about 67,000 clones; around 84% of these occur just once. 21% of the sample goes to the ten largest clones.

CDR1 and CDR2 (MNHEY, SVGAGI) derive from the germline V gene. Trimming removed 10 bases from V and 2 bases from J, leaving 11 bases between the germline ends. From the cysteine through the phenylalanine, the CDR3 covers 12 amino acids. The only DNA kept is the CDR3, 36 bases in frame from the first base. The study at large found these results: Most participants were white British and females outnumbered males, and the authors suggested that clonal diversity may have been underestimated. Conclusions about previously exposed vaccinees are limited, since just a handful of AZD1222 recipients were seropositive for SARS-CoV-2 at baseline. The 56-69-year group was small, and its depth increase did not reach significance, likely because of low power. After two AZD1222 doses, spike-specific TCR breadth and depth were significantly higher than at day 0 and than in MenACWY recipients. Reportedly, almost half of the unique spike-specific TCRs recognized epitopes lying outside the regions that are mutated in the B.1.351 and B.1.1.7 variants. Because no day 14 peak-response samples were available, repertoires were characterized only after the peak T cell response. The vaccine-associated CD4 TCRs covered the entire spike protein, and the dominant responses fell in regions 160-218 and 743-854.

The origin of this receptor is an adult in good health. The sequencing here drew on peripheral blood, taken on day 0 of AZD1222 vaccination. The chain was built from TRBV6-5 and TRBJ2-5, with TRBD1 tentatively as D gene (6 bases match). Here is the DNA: TGTGCCATCCAGGGGAGTCAAGAGACCCAGTACTTC. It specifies CAIQGSQETQYF.